This T cell receptor (beta chain) was recovered during a study of blood T cell repertoires in COVID-19. Looking at the study overall: Donors in the United States, Italy and Spain gave samples during acute or convalescent COVID-19.

Authors' methods: Using reference gene primer amplification, nucleated cell counts were estimated. Here immunoSEQ multiplex PCR was the method, and the copy in TCRdb shows in-frame clones only, minus some. The DNA was the basis for D and trimming; V, J and clone size are from that table. The sample has tens of thousands of clones, 70% to 90% seen once; the top ten hold around 3.1%. Between the trimmed V and J ends, which lost 4 bases and 12 bases, there was a span of 20 bases. The CDR3 has 14 residues. Germline-derived CDR1 and CDR2 are SGHRS and YFSETQ. Sequencing was done on a sample of peripheral blood. The chain recombines TRBV5-1 with TRBJ2-1, with D tentatively TRBD2 (7 bases). The receptor's source is a man aged 50 to 60 with acute or convalescent COVID-19. Here the CDR3 DNA reads TGCGCCAGCAGCCCAGGGGAGGGGAGAATGTGGCAGTTCTTC. Protein product: CASSPGEGRMWQFF.